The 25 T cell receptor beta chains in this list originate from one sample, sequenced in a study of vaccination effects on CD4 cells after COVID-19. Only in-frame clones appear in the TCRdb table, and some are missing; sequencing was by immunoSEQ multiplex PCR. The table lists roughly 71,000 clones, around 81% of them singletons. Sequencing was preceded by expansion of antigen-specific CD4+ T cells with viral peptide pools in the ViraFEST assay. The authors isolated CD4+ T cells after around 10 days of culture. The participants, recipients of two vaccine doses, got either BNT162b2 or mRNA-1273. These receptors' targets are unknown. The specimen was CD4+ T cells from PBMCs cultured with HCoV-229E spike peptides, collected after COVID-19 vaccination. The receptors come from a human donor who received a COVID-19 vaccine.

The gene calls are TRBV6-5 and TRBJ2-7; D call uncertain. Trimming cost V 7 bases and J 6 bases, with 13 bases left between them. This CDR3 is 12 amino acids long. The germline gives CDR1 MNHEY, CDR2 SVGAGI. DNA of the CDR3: TGTGCCAGCATGCTGAGTGAAACCGAGCAGTACGTC. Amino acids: CASMLSETEQYV.

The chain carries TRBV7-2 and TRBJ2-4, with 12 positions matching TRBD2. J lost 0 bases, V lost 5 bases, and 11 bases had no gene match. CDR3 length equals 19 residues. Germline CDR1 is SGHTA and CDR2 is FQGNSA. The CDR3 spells CASSLGSSGGALAKNIQYF. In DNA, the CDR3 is TGTGCCAGCAGCCTTGGGTCTAGCGGGGGGGCTTTAGCCAAAAACATTCAGTACTTC. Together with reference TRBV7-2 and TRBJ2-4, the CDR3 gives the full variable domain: GAGVSQSPSNKVTEKGKDVELRCDPISGHTALYWYRQSLGQGLEFLIYFQGNSAPDKSGLPSDRFSAERTGGSVSTLTIQRTQQEDSAVYLCASSLGSSGGALAKNIQYFGAGTRLSVL.

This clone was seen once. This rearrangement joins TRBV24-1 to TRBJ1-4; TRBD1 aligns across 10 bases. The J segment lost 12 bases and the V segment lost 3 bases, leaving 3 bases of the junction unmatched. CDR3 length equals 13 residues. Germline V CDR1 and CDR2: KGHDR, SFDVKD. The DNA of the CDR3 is TGTGCCACCAGTGATGACAGGGGGCTGCAACTGTTTTTT. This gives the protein CATSDDRGLQLFF.

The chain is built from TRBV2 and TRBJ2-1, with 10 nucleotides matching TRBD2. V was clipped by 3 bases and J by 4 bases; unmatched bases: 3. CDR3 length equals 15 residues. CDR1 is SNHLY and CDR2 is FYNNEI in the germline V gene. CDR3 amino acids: CASSERTSGYNEQFF. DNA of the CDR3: TGTGCCAGCAGTGAGAGGACTAGCGGATACAATGAGCAGTTCTTC.

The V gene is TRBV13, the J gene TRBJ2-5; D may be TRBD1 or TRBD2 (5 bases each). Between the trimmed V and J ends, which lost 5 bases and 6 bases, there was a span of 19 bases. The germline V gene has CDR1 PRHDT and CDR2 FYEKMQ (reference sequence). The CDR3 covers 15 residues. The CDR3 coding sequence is TGTGCCAGCAGCCACGGGACGGAGACGGTGCAGACCCAGTACTTC. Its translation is CASSHGTETVQTQYF.

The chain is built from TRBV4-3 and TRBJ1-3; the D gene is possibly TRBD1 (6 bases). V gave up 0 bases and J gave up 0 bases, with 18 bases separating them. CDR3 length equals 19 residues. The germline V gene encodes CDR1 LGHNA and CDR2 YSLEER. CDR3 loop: CASSQEGGYRASSGNTIYF. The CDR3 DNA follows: TGCGCCAGCAGCCAAGAAGGGGGGTATCGGGCTTCCTCTGGAAACACCATATATTTT.

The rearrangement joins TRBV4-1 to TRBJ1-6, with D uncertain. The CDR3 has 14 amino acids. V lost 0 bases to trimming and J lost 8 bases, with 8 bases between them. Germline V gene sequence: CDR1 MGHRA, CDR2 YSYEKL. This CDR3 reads CASSQDTEYSPLHF. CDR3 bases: TGCGCCAGCAGCCAAGATACCGAGTATTCACCCCTCCACTTT.

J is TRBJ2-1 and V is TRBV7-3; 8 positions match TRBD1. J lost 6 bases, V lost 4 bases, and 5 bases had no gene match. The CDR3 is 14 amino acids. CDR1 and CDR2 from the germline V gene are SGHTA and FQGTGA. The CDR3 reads CASSSGQGTNEQFF. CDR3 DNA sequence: TGTGCCAGCAGCTCTGGACAGGGAACCAATGAGCAGTTCTTC.

CDR3 loop: CATSAFRGGNQPQHF. The CDR3 DNA reads as TGTGCCACCAGCGCGTTTCGGGGCGGGAATCAGCCCCAGCATTTT. The gene calls are TRBV15 and TRBJ1-5; tentatively, D is TRBD1 (5 bases). Germline CDR1 reads LNHNV; CDR2 reads YYDKDF (reference sequence). The length of the CDR3 is 15 residues. V shed 5 bases and J shed 4 bases, with 15 bases lying between them.

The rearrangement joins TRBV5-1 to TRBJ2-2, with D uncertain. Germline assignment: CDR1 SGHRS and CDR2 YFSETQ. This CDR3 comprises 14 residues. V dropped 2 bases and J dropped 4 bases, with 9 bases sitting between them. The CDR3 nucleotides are TGCGCCAGCAGCTTAGAAGTCCCCACCGGGGAGCTGTTTTTT. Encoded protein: CASSLEVPTGELFF. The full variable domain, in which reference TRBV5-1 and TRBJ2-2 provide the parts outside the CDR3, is KAGVTQTPRYLIKTRGQQVTLSCSPISGHRSVSWYQQTPGQGLQFLFEYFSETQRNKGNFPGRFSGRQFSNSRSEMNVSTLELGDSALYLCASSLEVPTGELFFGEGSRLTVL.

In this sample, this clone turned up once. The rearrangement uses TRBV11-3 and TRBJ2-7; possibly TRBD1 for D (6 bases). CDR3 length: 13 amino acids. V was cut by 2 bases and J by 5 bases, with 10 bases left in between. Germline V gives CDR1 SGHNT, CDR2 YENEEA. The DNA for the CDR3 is TGTGCCAGCAGCTTAATTCCAGGGGACGAGCAGTACTTC. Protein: CASSLIPGDEQYF.

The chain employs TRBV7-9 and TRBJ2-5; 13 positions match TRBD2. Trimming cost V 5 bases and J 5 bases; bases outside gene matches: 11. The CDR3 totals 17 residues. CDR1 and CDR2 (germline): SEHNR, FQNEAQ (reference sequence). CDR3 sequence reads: CASSPRLAGGPAETQYF. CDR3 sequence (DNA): TGTGCCAGCAGCCCCCGACTAGCGGGGGGCCCAGCGGAGACCCAGTACTTC.

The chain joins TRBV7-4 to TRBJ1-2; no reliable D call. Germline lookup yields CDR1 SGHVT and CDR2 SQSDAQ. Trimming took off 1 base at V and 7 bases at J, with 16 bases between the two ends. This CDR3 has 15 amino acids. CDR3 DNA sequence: TGTGCCAGCAGCTTAGAAGGCACCCCGTTCGGTGGCTACACCTTC. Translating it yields CASSLEGTPFGGYTF.

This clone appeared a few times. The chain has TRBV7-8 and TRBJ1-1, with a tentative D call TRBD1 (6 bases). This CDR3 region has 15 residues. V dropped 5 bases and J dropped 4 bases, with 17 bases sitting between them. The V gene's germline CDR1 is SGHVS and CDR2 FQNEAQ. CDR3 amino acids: CASSRERGFVTEAFF. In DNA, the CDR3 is TGTGCCAGCAGCCGAGAGAGGGGGTTCGTCACTGAAGCTTTCTTT.

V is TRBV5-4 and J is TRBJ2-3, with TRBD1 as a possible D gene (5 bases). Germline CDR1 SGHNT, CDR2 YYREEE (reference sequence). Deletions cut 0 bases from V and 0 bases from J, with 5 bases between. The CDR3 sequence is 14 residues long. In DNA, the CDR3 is TGTGCCAGCAGCTTGGGACAGAGCACAGATACGCAGTATTTT. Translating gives CASSLGQSTDTQYF.

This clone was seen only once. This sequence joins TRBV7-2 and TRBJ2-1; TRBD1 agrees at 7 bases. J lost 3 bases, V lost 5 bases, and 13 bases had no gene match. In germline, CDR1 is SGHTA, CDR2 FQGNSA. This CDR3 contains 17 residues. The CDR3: CASSPSGGDSYYNEQFF. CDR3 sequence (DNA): TGTGCCAGCAGCCCGAGTGGTGGGGACAGCTACTACAATGAGCAGTTCTTC.

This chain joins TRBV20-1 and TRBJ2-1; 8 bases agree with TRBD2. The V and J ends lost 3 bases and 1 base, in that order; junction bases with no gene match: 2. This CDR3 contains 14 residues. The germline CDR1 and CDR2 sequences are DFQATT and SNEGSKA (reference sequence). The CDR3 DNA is TGCAGTGCTAGTCGGGGGGGATCCTACAATGAGCAGTTCTTC. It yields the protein CSASRGGSYNEQFF.

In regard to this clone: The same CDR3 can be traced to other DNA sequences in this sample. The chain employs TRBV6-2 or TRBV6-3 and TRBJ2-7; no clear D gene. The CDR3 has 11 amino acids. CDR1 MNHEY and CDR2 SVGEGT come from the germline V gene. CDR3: CASSNSYEQYV. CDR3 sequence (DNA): TGTGCCAGCAGTAACTCCTACGAGCAGTACGTC.

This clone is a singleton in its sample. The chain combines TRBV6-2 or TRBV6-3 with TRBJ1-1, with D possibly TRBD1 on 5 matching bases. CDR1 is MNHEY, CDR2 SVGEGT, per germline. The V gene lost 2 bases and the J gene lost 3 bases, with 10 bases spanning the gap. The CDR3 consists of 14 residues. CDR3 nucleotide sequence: TGTGCCAGCAGTTACGGGACCTTATACACTGAAGCTTTCTTT. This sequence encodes CASSYGTLYTEAFF.

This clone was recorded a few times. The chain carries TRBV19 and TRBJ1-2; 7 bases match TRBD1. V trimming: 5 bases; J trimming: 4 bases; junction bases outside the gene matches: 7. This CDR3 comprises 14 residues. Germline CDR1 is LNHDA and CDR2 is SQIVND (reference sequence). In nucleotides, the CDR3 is TGTGCCAGTAGTGTCGGGACAGCCTTCTATGGCTACACCTTC. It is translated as CASSVGTAFYGYTF.

The CDR3 DNA follows: TGTGCCAGCTCACCACCGCTTCTGGCGGGGGGCCCCGGGGAGCTGTTTTTT. The encoded protein is CASSPPLLAGGPGELFF. The chain is built from TRBV18 and TRBJ2-2; the match to TRBD2 covers 8 bases. The CDR3 is 17 amino acids. V shed 0 bases, J shed 6 bases, and the junction held 9 bases outside the gene matches. CDR1 and CDR2 from the germline V gene are KGHSH and LQKENI.

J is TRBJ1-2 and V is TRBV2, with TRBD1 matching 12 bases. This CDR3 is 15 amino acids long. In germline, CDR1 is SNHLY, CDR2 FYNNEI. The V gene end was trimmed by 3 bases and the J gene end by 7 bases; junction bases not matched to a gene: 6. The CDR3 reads CASSDQGTGGSGYTF. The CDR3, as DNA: TGTGCCAGCAGTGATCAAGGGACAGGGGGCTCTGGCTACACCTTC.

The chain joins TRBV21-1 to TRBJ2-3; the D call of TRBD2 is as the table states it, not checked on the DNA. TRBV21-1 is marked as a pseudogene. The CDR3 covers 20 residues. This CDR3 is CASSKGILAGGRTSTDTQYF. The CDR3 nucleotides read TGTGCCAGCAGCAAAGGAATTCTAGCGGGGGGAAGGACTAGCACAGATACGCAGTATTTT.

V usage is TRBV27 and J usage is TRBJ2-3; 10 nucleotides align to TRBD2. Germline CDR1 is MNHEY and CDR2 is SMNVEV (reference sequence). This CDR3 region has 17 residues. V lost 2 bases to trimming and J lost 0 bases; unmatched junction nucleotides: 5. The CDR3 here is CASSLKAGGISTDTQYF. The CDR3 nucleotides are TGTGCCAGCAGTTTAAAAGCGGGGGGGATCAGCACAGATACGCAGTATTTT.

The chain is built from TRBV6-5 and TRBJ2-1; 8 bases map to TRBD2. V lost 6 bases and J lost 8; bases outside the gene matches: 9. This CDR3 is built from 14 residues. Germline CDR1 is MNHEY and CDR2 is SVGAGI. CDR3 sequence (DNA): TGTGCCAGCAGCGAGCGGGGGCTCGGCGATGAGCAGTTCTTC. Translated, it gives CASSERGLGDEQFF.